Shown below are 5 T cell receptor beta chains from a single sample sequenced in a study of T cell responses to AZD1222 COVID-19 vaccine. Method: immunoSEQ multiplex PCR; TCRdb's copy keeps in-frame clones and lacks some. This sample carries around 200,000 clones, roughly 94% of them seen once, and the ten largest clones take around 1.6%. The specimen was peripheral blood, collected 28 days after the second AZD1222 dose. The receptors stem from an adult who received the AZD1222 COVID-19 vaccine.

This chain uses TRBV5-1 with TRBJ2-5; a weak D match, TRBD2 (5 bases). The CDR3 extends over 16 amino acids. Germline CDR1 is SGHRS and CDR2 is YFSETQ. Deletions cut 0 bases from V and 5 bases from J, with 17 bases between. CDR3 loop: CASSLAPGLARETQYF. In DNA, the CDR3 is TGCGCCAGCAGCTTGGCCCCTGGGCTAGCTCGGGAGACCCAGTACTTC.

CDR3 in amino acids: CSVVRTGGFGYTF. The CDR3 DNA sequence: TGCAGCGTCGTGAGGACAGGGGGGTTTGGCTACACCTTC. The chain carries TRBV29-1 and TRBJ1-2; 10 nucleotides agree with TRBD1. CDR3 size: 13 residues. Trimming at V came to 6 bases and at J to 7 bases, leaving 8 bases not matched to a gene. CDR1 SQVTM and CDR2 ANQGSEA come from the germline V gene.

V gene TRBV6-5 combines with J gene TRBJ1-1; possible D gene TRBD1, 6 bases. The ends were cut back, 2 bases at V and 1 base at J, with 8 bases in the middle. The germline V gene encodes CDR1 MNHEY and CDR2 SVGAGI. This CDR3 is 14 amino acids long. The CDR3 reads CASSYVRGNTEAFF. CDR3 bases: TGTGCCAGCAGTTACGTCAGGGGGAACACTGAAGCTTTCTTT.

V is TRBV5-1 and J is TRBJ2-3; the match to TRBD2 covers 12 bases. The CDR3 is 18 residues long. CDR1 SGHRS and CDR2 YFSETQ come from the germline V gene. Trimming cost V 2 bases and J 1 base; bases outside gene matches: 8. In DNA, the CDR3 is TGCGCCAGCAGCTTAGGCGGACTAGCGGGGACTGGCACAGATACGCAGTATTTT. The encoded protein is CASSLGGLAGTGTDTQYF.

V gene TRBV27 combines with J gene TRBJ2-1, with 7 bases matching TRBD2. CDR1 and CDR2 from the germline V gene are MNHEY and SMNVEV (reference sequence). The CDR3 spans 15 residues. V trimming: 4 bases; J trimming: 8 bases; junction bases outside the gene matches: 11. The CDR3 DNA follows: TGTGCCAGCAGTTACAGTTGGGGGGGGACGGATGAGCAGTTCTTC. This sequence encodes CASSYSWGGTDEQFF.